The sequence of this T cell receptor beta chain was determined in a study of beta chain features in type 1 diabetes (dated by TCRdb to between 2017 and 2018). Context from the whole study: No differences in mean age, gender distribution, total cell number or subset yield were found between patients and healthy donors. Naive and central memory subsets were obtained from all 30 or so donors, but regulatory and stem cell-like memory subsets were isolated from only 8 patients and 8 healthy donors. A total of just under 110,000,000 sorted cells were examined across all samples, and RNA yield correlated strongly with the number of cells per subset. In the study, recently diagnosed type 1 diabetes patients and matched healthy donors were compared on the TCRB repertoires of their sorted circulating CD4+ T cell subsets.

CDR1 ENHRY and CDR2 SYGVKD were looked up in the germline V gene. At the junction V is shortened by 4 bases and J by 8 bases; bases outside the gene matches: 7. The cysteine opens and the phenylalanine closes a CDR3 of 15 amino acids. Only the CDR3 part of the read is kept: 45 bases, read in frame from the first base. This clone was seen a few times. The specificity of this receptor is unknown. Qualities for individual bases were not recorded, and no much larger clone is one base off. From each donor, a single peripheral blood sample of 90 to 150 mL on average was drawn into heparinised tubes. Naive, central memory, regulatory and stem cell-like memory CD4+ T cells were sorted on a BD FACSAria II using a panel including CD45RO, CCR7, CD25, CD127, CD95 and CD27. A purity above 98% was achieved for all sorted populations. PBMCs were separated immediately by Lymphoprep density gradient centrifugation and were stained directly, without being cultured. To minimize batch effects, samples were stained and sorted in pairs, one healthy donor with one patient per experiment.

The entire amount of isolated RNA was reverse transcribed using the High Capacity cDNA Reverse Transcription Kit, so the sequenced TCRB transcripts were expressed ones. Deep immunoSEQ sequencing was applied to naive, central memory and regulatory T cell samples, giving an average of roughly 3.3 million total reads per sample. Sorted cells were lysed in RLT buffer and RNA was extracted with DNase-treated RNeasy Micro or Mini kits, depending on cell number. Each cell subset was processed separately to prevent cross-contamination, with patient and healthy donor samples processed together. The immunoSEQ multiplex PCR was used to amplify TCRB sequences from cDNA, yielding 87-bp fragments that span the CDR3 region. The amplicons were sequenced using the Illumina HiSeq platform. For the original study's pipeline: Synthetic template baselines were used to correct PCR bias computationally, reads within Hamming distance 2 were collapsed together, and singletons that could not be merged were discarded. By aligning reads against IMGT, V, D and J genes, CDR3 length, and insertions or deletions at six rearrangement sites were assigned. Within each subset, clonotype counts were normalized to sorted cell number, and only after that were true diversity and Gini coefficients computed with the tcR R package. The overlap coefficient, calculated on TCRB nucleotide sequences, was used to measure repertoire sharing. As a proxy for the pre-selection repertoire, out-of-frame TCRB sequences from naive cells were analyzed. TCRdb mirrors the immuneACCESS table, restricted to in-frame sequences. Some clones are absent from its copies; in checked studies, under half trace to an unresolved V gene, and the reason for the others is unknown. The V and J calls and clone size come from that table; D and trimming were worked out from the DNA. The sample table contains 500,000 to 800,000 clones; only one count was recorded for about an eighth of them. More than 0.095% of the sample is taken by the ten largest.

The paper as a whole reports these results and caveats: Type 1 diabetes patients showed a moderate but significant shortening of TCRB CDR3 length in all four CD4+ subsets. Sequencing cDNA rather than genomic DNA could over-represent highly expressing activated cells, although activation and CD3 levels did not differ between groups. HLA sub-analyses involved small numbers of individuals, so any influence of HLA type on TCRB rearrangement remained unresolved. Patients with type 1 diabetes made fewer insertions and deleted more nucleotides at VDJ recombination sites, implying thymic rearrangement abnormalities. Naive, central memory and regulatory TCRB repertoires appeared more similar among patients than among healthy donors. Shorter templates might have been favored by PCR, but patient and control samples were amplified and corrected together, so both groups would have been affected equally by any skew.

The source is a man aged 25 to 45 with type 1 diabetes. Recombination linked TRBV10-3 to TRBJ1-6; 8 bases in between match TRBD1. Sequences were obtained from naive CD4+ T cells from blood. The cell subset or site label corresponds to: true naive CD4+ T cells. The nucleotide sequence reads TGTGCCATCAGTGGACAGGGGAGTCGAGATTCACCCCTCCACTTT. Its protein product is CAISGQGSRDSPLHF.